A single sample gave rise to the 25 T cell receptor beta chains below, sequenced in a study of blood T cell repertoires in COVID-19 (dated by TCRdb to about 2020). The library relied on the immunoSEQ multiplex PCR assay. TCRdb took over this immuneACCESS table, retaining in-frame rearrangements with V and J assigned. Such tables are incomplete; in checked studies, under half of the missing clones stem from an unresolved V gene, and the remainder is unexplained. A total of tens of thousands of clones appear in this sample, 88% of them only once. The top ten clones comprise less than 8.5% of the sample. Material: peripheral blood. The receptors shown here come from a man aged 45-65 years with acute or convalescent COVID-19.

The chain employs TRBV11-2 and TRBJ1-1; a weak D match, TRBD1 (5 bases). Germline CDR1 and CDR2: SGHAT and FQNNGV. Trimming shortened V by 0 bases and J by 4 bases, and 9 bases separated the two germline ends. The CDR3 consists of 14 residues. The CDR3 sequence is CASSLDRASTEAFF. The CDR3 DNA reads TGTGCCAGCAGCTTAGACAGGGCGAGCACTGAAGCTTTCTTT.

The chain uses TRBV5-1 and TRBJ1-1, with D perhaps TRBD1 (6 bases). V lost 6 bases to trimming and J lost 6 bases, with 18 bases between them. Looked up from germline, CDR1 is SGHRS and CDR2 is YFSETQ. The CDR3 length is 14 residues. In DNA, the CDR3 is TGCGCCAGCACCCTGACAGGCGGTGCACCTGAAGCTTTCTTT. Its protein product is CASTLTGGAPEAFF. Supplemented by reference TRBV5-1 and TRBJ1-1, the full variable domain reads KAGVTQTPRYLIKTRGQQVTLSCSPISGHRSVSWYQQTPGQGLQFLFEYFSETQRNKGNFPGRFSGRQFSNSRSEMNVSTLELGDSALYLCASTLTGGAPEAFFGQGTRLTVV.

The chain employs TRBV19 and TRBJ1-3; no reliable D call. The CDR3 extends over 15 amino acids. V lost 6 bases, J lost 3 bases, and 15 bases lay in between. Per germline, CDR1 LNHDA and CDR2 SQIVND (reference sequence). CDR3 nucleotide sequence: TGTGCCAGTAGAACCCAGGATCAGAATGGAAACACCATATATTTT. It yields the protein CASRTQDQNGNTIYF.

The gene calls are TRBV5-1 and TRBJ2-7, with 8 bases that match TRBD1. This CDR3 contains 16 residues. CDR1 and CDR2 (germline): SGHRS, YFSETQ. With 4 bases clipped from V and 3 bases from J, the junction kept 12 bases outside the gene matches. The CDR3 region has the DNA TGCGCCAGCAGCGCGGACGCCGGGACAGGAGTCTACGAGCAGTACTTC. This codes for CASSADAGTGVYEQYF.

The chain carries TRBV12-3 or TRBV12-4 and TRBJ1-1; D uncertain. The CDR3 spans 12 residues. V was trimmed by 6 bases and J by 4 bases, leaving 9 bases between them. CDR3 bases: TGTGCCAGCAGACGAAAGAGCACTGAAGCTTTCTTT. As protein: CASRRKSTEAFF.

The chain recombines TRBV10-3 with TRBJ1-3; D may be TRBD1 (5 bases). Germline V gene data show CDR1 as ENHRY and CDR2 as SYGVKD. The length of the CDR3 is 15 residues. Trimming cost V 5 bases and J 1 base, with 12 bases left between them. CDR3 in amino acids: CAISREGVSGNTIYF. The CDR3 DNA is TGTGCCATCAGTAGGGAAGGGGTTTCTGGAAACACCATATATTTT.

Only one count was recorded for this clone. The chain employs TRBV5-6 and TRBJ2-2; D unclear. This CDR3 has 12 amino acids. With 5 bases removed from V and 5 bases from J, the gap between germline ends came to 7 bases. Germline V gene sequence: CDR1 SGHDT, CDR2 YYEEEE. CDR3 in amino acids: CASSIRTGELFF. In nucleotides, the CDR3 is TGTGCCAGCAGTATTCGGACCGGGGAGCTGTTTTTT.

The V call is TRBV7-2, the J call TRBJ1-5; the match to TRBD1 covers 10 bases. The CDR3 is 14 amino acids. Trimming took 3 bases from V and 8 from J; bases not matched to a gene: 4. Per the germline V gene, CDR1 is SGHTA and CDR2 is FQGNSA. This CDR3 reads CASSLDRGTEPQHF. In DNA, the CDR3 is TGTGCCAGCAGCTTGGACAGGGGGACGGAGCCCCAGCATTTT.

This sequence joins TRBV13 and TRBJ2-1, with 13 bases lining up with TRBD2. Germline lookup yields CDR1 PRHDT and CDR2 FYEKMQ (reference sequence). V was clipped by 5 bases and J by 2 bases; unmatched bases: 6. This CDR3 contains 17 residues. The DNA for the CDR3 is TGTGCCAGCAGCCCGTGGACTAGCGGGGGCGCCTACAATGAGCAGTTCTTC. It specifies CASSPWTSGGAYNEQFF.

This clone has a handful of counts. CDR3 DNA: TGTGCCAGCAGCTTGCGGGACAGGGCTCCCGAGCAGTACTTC. It yields the protein CASSLRDRAPEQYF. The rearrangement joins TRBV5-6 to TRBJ2-7, with 9 bases aligning to TRBD1. The CDR3 is 14 residues long. In germline, CDR1 is SGHDT, CDR2 YYEEEE. V trimming: 1 base; J trimming: 6 bases; junction bases outside the gene matches: 5.

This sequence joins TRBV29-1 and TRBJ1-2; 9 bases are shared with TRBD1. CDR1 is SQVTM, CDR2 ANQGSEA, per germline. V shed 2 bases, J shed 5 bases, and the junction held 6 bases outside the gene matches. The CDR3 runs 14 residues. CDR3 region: CSVETGQGPYGYTF. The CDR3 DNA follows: TGCAGCGTTGAAACGGGACAGGGACCTTATGGCTACACCTTC.

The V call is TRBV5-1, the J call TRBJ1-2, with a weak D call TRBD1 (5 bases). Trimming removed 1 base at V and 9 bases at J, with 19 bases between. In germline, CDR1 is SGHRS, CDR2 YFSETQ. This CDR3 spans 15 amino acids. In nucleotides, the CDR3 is TGCGCCAGCAGCTTGCTGGGCGTCCAGGGTCAAAGCTACACCTTC. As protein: CASSLLGVQGQSYTF.

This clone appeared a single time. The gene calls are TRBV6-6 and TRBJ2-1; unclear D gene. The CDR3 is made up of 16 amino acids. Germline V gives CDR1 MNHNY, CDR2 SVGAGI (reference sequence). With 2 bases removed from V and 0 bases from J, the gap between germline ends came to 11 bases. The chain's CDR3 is CASSYESASSYNEQFF. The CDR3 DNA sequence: TGTGCCAGCAGTTACGAGAGCGCGAGCTCCTACAATGAGCAGTTCTTC.

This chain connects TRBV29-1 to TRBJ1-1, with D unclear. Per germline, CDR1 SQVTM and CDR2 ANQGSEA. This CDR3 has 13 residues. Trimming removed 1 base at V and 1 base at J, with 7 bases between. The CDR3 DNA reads TGCAGCGTTGAAGGACACGCGAACACTGAAGCTTTCTTT. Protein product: CSVEGHANTEAFF.

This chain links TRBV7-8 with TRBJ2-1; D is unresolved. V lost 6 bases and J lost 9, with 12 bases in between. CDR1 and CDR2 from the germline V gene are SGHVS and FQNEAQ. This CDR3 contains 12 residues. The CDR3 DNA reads TGTGCCAGCAGTCCTAGTTTCGGTGAGCAGTTCTTC. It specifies CASSPSFGEQFF.

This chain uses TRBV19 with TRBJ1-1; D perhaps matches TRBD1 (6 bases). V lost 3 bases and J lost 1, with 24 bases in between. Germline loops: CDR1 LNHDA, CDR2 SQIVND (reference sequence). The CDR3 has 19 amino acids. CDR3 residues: CASSMIQDDIRGPNTEAFF. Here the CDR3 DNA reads TGTGCCAGTAGTATGATTCAAGATGATATCAGGGGTCCGAACACTGAAGCTTTCTTT.

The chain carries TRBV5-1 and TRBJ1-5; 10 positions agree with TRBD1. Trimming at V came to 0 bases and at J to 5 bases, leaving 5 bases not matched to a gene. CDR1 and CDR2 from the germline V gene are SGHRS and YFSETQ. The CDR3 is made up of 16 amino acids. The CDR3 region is CASSLDGTGVDQPQHF. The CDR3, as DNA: TGCGCCAGCAGCTTGGACGGGACAGGGGTGGATCAGCCCCAGCATTTT. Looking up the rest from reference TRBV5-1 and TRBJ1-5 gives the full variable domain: KAGVTQTPRYLIKTRGQQVTLSCSPISGHRSVSWYQQTPGQGLQFLFEYFSETQRNKGNFPGRFSGRQFSNSRSEMNVSTLELGDSALYLCASSLDGTGVDQPQHFGDGTRLSIL.

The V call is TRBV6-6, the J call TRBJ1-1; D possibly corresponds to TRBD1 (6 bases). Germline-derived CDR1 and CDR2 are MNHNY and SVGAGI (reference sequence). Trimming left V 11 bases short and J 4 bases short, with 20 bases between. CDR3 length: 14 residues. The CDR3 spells CAAVQGIGFTEAFF. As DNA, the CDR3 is TGTGCCGCGGTACAGGGTATTGGGTTCACTGAAGCTTTCTTT.

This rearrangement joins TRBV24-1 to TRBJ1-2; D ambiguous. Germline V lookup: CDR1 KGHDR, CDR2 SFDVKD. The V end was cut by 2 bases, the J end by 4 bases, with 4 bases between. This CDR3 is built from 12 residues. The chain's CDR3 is CATSDSVYGYTF. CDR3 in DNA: TGTGCCACCAGTGATTCAGTCTATGGCTACACCTTC.

The CDR3, as DNA: TGTGCCAGCAGCCAAACAGGGTATGAGCAGTACTTC. This translates into CASSQTGYEQYF. The chain employs TRBV7-2 and TRBJ2-7; tentatively, D is TRBD1 (6 bases). Germline CDR1 reads SGHTA; CDR2 reads FQGNSA. The CDR3 is 12 amino acids. Trimming pared 5 bases from V and 7 bases from J, leaving 12 bases between.

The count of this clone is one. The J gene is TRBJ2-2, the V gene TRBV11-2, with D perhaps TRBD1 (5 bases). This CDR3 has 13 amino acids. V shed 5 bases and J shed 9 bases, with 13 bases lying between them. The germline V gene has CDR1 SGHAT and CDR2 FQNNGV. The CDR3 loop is CASSLTQGRELFF. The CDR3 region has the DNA TGTGCCAGCAGCCTGACCCAGGGCCGGGAGCTGTTTTTT.

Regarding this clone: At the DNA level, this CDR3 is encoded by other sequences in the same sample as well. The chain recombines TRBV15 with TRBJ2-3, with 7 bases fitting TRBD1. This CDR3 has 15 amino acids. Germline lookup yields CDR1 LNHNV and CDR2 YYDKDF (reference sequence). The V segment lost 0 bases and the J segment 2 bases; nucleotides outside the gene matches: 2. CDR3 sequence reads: CATSRDGQDTDTQYF. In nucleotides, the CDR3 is TGTGCCACCAGCAGAGATGGACAGGACACAGATACGCAGTATTTT.

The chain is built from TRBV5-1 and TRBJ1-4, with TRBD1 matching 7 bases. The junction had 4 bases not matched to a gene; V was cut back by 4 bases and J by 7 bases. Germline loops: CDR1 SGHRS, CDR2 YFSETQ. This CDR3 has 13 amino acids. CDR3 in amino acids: CASSTGAGEKLFF. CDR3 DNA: TGCGCCAGCAGCACAGGGGCGGGTGAAAAACTGTTTTTT. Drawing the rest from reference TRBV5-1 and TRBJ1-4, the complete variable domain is KAGVTQTPRYLIKTRGQQVTLSCSPISGHRSVSWYQQTPGQGLQFLFEYFSETQRNKGNFPGRFSGRQFSNSRSEMNVSTLELGDSALYLCASSTGAGEKLFFGSGTQLSVL.

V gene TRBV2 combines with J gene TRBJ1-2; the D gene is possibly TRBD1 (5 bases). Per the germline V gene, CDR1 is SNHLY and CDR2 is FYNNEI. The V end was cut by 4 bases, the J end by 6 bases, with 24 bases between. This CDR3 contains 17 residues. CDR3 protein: CASSGNIQVRGGDGYTF. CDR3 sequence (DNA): TGTGCCAGCAGTGGAAACATACAGGTTAGAGGCGGTGATGGCTACACCTTC.

The CDR3 here is CASSPRGGENQPQHF. Written as DNA, the CDR3 is TGTGCCAGCAGTCCAAGGGGCGGAGAGAATCAGCCCCAGCATTTT. This chain connects TRBV3-1 (or the pseudogene TRBV3-2) to TRBJ1-5, with D possibly TRBD1 on 5 matching bases. The germline V gene encodes CDR1 LGHDT and CDR2 YNNKEL (reference sequence). CDR3 length equals 15 residues. V was cut by 6 bases and J by 4 bases, with 16 bases left in between.